What follows describes a single T cell receptor beta chain. Its specificity is not known. This entry belongs to a study of T-cell memory formation after mild COVID-19. Regarding the study as a whole: There was a balanced CD4/CD8 profile in clones contracting day 15 to 85, and later expanders leaned CD4+. The main location of contracting CD4+ clones was CM and EM, and that of contracting CD8+ clones was EMRA. Some clones that responded turned up in pre-infection memory, which suggests that cross-reactive memory joined in.

The junction had 11 bases not matched to a gene; V was cut back by 4 bases and J by 5 bases. CDR3 length: 16 residues. The germline CDR1 and CDR2 sequences are SGHRS and YFSETQ. The 5'RACE method, run with constant-segment primers, produced TCR alpha and TCR beta cDNA libraries (carrying sample barcodes and UMIs). A single record per CDR3 protein comes from TCRdb applying MiXCR to the 5' RACE reads. The data show 200,000 or so distinct CDR3 sequences, roughly 10% seen once. This rearrangement joins TRBV5-1 to TRBJ2-1; 8 nucleotides match TRBD2. The sample taken for sequencing was PBMCs or a T cell subset sorted from them (not recorded which). The source is a man younger than 30 who had mild COVID-19 (a few samples of this study predate the infection). Cell type and time point are not known. The CDR3 loop is CASSPLIAGKNNEQFF. The DNA for the CDR3 is TGCGCCAGCAGCCCCCTAATAGCGGGGAAAAACAATGAGCAGTTCTTC. Together with reference TRBV5-1 and TRBJ2-1, the CDR3 gives the full variable domain: KAGVTQTPRYLIKTRGQQVTLSCSPISGHRSVSWYQQTPGQGLQFLFEYFSETQRNKGNFPGRFSGRQFSNSRSEMNVSTLELGDSALYLCASSPLIAGKNNEQFFGPGTRLTVL.